Following are 5 T cell receptor beta chains from one sample sequenced in a study of blood T cell repertoires in COVID-19 (dated by TCRdb to about 2020). The method was the immunoSEQ multiplex PCR assay. Imported from immuneACCESS, the table was reduced by TCRdb to in-frame sequences with V and J called. These copies leave out some clones; in studies compared against another copy, an unresolved V gene accounts for under half, and the cause of the remainder is not known. For this sample the table gives roughly 190,000 clones, of which approximately 87% were detected only once. Approximately 11% of the sample lies in the top ten. The sequencing input was peripheral blood. The receptor source for this set is a woman aged 55 to 70 with COVID-19, enrolled during active disease.

The chain combines TRBV14 with TRBJ1-2; 7 bases agree with TRBD1. The V and J ends lost 4 bases and 11 bases, in that order; junction bases with no gene match: 10. Germline V gene sequence: CDR1 SGHDN, CDR2 FVKESK. This CDR3 comprises 13 residues. In DNA, the CDR3 is TGTGCCAGCAGCCTTGCCCCGGGACAGCCGTACACCTTC. It translates to CASSLAPGQPYTF.

The rearrangement links TRBV10-2 to TRBJ1-2; D uncertain. The CDR3 spans 13 residues. Germline loops: CDR1 WSHSY, CDR2 SAAADI. Trimming removed 3 bases at V and 4 bases at J, with 9 bases between. In nucleotides, the CDR3 is TGCGCCAGCAGTGATGACACTCTCTATGGCTACACCTTC. Protein sequence: CASSDDTLYGYTF.

The chain joins TRBV24-1 to TRBJ2-4; 7 bases map to TRBD1. The CDR3 totals 16 residues. Germline loops: CDR1 KGHDR, CDR2 SFDVKD. V lost 2 bases, J lost 3 bases, and 6 bases stayed unmatched. The CDR3 reads CATSDSPGQNKNIQYF. The CDR3 nucleotides read TGTGCCACCAGTGATTCCCCGGGACAGAACAAAAACATTCAGTACTTC.

J is TRBJ2-7 and V is TRBV6-5; TRBD1 matches 7 bases. After removal of 6 bases from V and 0 bases from J, the junction contained 8 bases not matched to a gene. Germline CDR1 MNHEY, CDR2 SVGAGI. The CDR3 is 15 amino acids. CDR3 loop: CASSVLGTDSYEQYF. As DNA, the CDR3 is TGTGCCAGCAGCGTCCTAGGGACAGACTCCTACGAGCAGTACTTC.

The V call is TRBV5-4, the J call TRBJ2-3; TRBD1 is a possible D gene (6 bases). V lost 1 base, J lost 0 bases, and 6 bases lay in between. This CDR3 is built from 14 residues. The germline CDR1 and CDR2 sequences are SGHNT and YYREEE (reference sequence). The CDR3 bases are TGTGCCAGCAGCTTGAGGGGGAGCACAGATACGCAGTATTTT. Amino acid sequence: CASSLRGSTDTQYF.